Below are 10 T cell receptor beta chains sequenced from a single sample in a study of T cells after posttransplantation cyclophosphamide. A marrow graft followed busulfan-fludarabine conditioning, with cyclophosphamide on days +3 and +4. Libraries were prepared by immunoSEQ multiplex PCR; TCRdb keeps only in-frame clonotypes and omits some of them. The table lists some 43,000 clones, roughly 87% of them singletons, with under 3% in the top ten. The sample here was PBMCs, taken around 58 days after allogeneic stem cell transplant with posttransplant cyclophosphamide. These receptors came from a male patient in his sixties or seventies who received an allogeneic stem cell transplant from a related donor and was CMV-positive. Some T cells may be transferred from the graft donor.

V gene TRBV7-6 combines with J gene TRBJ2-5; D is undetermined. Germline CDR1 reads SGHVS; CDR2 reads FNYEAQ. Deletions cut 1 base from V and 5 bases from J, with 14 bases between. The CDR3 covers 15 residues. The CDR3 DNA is TGTGCCAGCAGCTTAGGGCCCCTCCAGTTGGAGACCCAGTACTTC. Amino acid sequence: CASSLGPLQLETQYF.

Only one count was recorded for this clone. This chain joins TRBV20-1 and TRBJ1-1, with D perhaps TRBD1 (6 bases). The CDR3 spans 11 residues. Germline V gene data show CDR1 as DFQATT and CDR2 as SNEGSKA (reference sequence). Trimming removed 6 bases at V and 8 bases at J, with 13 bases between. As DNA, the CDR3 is TGCAGTGCCCAGGGGTGGACGGAAGCTTTCTTT. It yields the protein CSAQGWTEAFF.

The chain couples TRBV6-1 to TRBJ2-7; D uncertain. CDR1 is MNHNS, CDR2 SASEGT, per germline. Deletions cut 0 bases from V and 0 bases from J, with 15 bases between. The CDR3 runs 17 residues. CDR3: CASSEARWTASSYEQYV. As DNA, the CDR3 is TGTGCCAGCAGTGAAGCGCGGTGGACCGCTAGCTCCTACGAGCAGTACGTC.

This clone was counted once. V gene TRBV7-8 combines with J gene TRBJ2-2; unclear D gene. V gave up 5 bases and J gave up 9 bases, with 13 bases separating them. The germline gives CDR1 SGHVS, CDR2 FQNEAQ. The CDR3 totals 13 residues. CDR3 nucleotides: TGTGCCAGCAGCCAAGAGATCGCCAGGGAGCTGTTTTTT. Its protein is CASSQEIARELFF.

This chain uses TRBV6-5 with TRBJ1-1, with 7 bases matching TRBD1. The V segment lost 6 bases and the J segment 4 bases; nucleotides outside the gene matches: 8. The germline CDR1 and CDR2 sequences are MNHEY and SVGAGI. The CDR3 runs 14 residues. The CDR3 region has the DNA TGTGCCAGCAGAACTTGGACAGGTAGCACTGAAGCTTTCTTT. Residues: CASRTWTGSTEAFF.

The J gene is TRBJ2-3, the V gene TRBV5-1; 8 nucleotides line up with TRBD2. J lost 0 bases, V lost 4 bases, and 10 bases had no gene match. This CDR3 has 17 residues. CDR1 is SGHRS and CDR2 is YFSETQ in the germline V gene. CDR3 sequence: CASSKLSAGASTDTQYF. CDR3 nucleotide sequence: TGCGCCAGCAGCAAGCTATCAGCGGGGGCGAGCACAGATACGCAGTATTTT.

In DNA, the CDR3 is TGCGCCAGCAGCTGGGTCGGAGGGATCGAGCAGTACTTC. Amino acids: CASSWVGGIEQYF. The rearrangement uses TRBV5-1 and TRBJ2-7, with TRBD2 as a possible D gene (6 bases). This CDR3 region has 13 residues. Deletions cut 3 bases from V and 6 bases from J, with 13 bases between. Germline lookup yields CDR1 SGHRS and CDR2 YFSETQ.

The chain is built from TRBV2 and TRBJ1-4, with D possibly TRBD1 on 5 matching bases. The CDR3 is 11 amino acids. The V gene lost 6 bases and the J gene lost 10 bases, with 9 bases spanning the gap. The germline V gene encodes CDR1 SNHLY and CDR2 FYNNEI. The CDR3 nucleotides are TGTGCCAGCAGCAGGGTCGGAAAACTGTTTTTT. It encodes CASSRVGKLFF.

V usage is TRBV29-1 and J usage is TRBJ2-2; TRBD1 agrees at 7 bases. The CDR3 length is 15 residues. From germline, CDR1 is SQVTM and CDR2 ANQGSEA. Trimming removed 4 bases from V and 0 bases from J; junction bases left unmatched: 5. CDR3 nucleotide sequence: TGCAGCGTTGGGACAGGCTCTACGAACACCGGGGAGCTGTTTTTT. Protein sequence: CSVGTGSTNTGELFF.

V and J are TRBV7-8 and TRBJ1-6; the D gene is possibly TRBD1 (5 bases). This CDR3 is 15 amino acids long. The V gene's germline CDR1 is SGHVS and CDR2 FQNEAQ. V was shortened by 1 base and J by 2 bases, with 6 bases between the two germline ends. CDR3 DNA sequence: TGTGCCAGCAGCTTAGGACAGACCTATAATTCACCCCTCCACTTT. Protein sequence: CASSLGQTYNSPLHF. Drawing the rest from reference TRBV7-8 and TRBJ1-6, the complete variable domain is GAGVSQSPRYKVAKRGQDVALRCDPISGHVSLFWYQQALGQGPEFLTYFQNEAQLDKSGLPSDRFFAERPEGSVSTLKIQRTQQEDSAVYLCASSLGQTYNSPLHFGNGTRLTVT.